The 17 T cell receptor beta chains presented below share a single source sample, sequenced in a study of response to subunit inactivated influenza vaccine. TCRdb analysed the RT-PCR reads with MiXCR anew, one entry per CDR3 protein. This repertoire shows roughly 570,000 distinct CDR3 sequences, approximately 13% found once; its top ten account for around 14%. This sample comprised PBMCs from blood, obtained more than 35 days after vaccination. The receptors here all came from a man between 45 and 60 years old who received an inactivated influenza vaccine.

This clonotype was seen many times. The rearrangement uses TRBV29-1 and TRBJ2-2; perhaps D is TRBD1 or TRBD2 (5 bases each). The CDR3 is 12 residues long. V was clipped by 4 bases and J by 7 bases, with 10 bases between them. Germline loops: CDR1 SQVTM, CDR2 ANQGSEA. CDR3 DNA: TGCAGCGTTGGATTGAGGGGCGGGGAGCTGTTTTTT. It yields the protein CSVGLRGGELFF.

J is TRBJ1-5 and V is TRBV9; D ambiguous. The CDR3 sequence is 13 residues long. V lost 2 bases to trimming and J lost 10 bases, with 13 bases between them. Germline V gene sequence: CDR1 SGDLS, CDR2 YYNGEE. This CDR3 is CASSVGEKRPQHF. The CDR3 DNA is TGTGCCAGCAGCGTTGGAGAAAAACGACCCCAGCATTTT.

This clonotype was detected a few times. This chain uses TRBV20-1 with TRBJ2-5; D is uncertain. This CDR3 comprises 13 residues. The germline CDR1 and CDR2 sequences are DFQATT and SNEGSKA (reference sequence). Trimming left V 3 bases short and J 5 bases short, with 13 bases between. CDR3 coding DNA: TGCAGTGCTAGGTCACCGCTCGGGGAGACCCAGTACTTC. It encodes CSARSPLGETQYF.

This clonotype was observed a handful of times. The chain links TRBV6-2 or TRBV6-3 to TRBJ1-1, with unresolved D. Trimming pared 2 bases from V and 2 bases from J, leaving 12 bases between. CDR3 length equals 15 residues. From germline, CDR1 is MNHEY and CDR2 SVGEGT. CDR3 DNA: TGTGCCAGCAGTTACGGTTACAGTACCAACACTGAAGCTTTCTTT. The encoded protein is CASSYGYSTNTEAFF.

In this sample, this clonotype turned up a few times. The chain employs TRBV2 and TRBJ2-4; D could derive from TRBD1 or TRBD2 (6 bases each). Deletions cut 4 bases from V and 8 bases from J, with 12 bases between. CDR3 size: 13 residues. From germline, CDR1 is SNHLY and CDR2 FYNNEI. CDR3 region: CASSGGAADIQYF. The DNA for the CDR3 is TGTGCCAGCAGTGGGGGGGCAGCGGACATTCAGTACTTC.

This clonotype was seen more than once but under ten times. This chain uses TRBV29-1 with TRBJ2-7; the D gene is possibly TRBD2 (7 bases). Trimming left V 6 bases short and J 3 bases short, with 24 bases between. This CDR3 spans 16 amino acids. Germline lookup yields CDR1 SQVTM and CDR2 ANQGSEA. As DNA, the CDR3 is TGCAGCGTCGCACCCGCCGGGAAGGGGGGGTTCTACGAGCAGTACTTC. Translating it yields CSVAPAGKGGFYEQYF.

Only a few counts were recorded for this clonotype. J is TRBJ2-5 and V is TRBV20-1, with 7 positions matching TRBD2. The CDR3 is 16 residues long. V shed 2 bases and J 5 bases; nucleotides not matched to a gene: 14. The germline gives CDR1 DFQATT, CDR2 SNEGSKA (reference sequence). In DNA form, the CDR3 reads TGCAGTGCTAGACCCCCTAAGGGCCTCGGGGGGGAGACCCAGTACTTC. This sequence encodes CSARPPKGLGGETQYF.

Regarding this clonotype: This may arise from a read error, as a much more abundant clone is one base away. The genes are TRBV12-3 or TRBV12-4 and TRBJ2-3; 8 positions match TRBD2. There are 14 residues in the CDR3. Trimming at V came to 10 bases and at J to 1 base, leaving 7 bases not matched to a gene. CDR3 in DNA: TGTGCCACCAAGGCACTAGCGGGCACAGATACGCAGTATTTT. Translation gives CATKALAGTDTQYF.

The V gene is TRBV20-1, the J gene TRBJ2-7, with D unclear. Germline CDR1 and CDR2: DFQATT and SNEGSKA (reference sequence). The CDR3 is 12 amino acids. The germline V and J ends were trimmed by 2 bases and 3 bases, with 8 bases remaining between them. The CDR3 DNA is TGCAGTGCTAGACGTTCGGACTACGAGCAGTACTTC. This encodes CSARRSDYEQYF.

This clonotype was seen at least ten times. This chain links TRBV28 with TRBJ2-5, with D possibly TRBD2 on 6 matching bases. The CDR3 runs to 13 residues. CDR1 is MDHEN and CDR2 is SYDVKM in the germline V gene. V dropped 5 bases and J dropped 5 bases, with 12 bases sitting between them. The CDR3 protein is CASSPGGWETQYF. The CDR3 nucleotides are TGTGCCAGCAGTCCCGGGGGATGGGAGACCCAGTACTTC.

J is TRBJ1-4 and V is TRBV7-2; D gene ambiguous. The CDR3 has 16 amino acids. CDR1 SGHTA and CDR2 FQGNSA come from the germline V gene. The germline V and J ends were trimmed by 6 bases and 3 bases, with 17 bases remaining between them. CDR3 bases: TGTGCCAGCAGTTCACAGATTCCTGGGGCTAATGAAAAACTGTTTTTT. This gives the protein CASSSQIPGANEKLFF.

V is TRBV6-1 and J is TRBJ2-7; D possibly uses TRBD1 or TRBD2 (6 bases each). This CDR3 is built from 16 residues. From germline, CDR1 is MNHNS and CDR2 SASEGT. Trimming took 6 bases from V and 3 from J, leaving 21 bases between them. The CDR3: CASSGRGGRGGYEQYF. For the CDR3, the DNA is TGTGCCAGCAGCGGACGTGGGGGGCGAGGCGGCTACGAGCAGTACTTC.

The rearrangement joins TRBV6-5 to TRBJ2-7; D possibly corresponds to TRBD1 (6 bases). CDR3 size: 15 residues. V lost 0 bases, J lost 2 bases, and 11 bases lay in between. Germline values: CDR1 MNHEY, CDR2 SVGAGI. The CDR3 DNA follows: TGTGCCAGCAGTTACTCGAGCAGGGGAACCTACGAGCAGTACTTC. The encoded protein is CASSYSSRGTYEQYF.

There are a few counts of this clonotype. V and J are TRBV5-1 and TRBJ2-7; TRBD1 matches 9 bases. V trimming: 3 bases; J trimming: 4 bases; junction bases outside the gene matches: 8. This CDR3 has 15 residues. Germline V CDR1 and CDR2: SGHRS, YFSETQ. CDR3 residues: CASSYGGTGLYEQYF. In DNA, the CDR3 is TGCGCCAGCAGCTATGGAGGGACAGGGCTTTACGAGCAGTACTTC.

This clonotype showed up many times. The chain joins TRBV11-2 to TRBJ1-2; 8 positions agree with TRBD1. CDR3 size: 13 residues. CDR1 and CDR2 (germline): SGHAT, FQNNGV. Unmatched junction bases numbered 2, after V lost 4 bases and J lost 4 bases. Here the CDR3 reads CASSSTGVYGYTF. As DNA, the CDR3 is TGTGCCAGCAGCTCGACAGGGGTCTATGGCTACACCTTC.

The gene calls are TRBV7-2 and TRBJ2-1, with TRBD2 matching 14 bases. Germline lookup yields CDR1 SGHTA and CDR2 FQGNSA. The V segment lost 1 base and the J segment 10 bases; nucleotides outside the gene matches: 6. This CDR3 spans 16 amino acids. CDR3 in amino acids: CASSLEGTSGSQEQFF. In nucleotides, the CDR3 is TGTGCCAGCAGCTTAGAGGGGACTAGCGGGAGTCAAGAGCAGTTCTTC.

The chain combines TRBV9 with TRBJ1-3, with 10 positions matching TRBD1. The CDR3 is 17 residues long. The ends lost 0 bases at V and 2 bases at J; junction bases unmatched: 5. Germline V gives CDR1 SGDLS, CDR2 YYNGEE. CDR3 residues: CASSVVVGQGAGNTIYF. CDR3 nucleotides: TGTGCCAGCAGCGTAGTAGTTGGACAGGGGGCTGGAAACACCATATATTTT. The entire variable domain, with the rest obtained from reference TRBV9 and TRBJ1-3, is as follows: DSGVTQTPKHLITATGQRVTLRCSPRSGDLSVYWYQQSLDQGLQFLIQYYNGEERAKGNILERFSAQQFPDLHSELNLSSLELGDSALYFCASSVVVGQGAGNTIYFGEGSWLTVV.